A single sample is the source of the 19 T cell receptor beta chains below, sequenced in a study of T cells after yellow fever vaccination. TCRdb passed the 5' RACE reads through MiXCR, listing each CDR3 protein once. Of 400,000 or so distinct CDR3 sequences in the sample, roughly a sixth were seen once. The sample in question was PBMCs, obtained before the yellow fever booster vaccination. All receptors derive from a man between 18 and 29 years old who received the YFV17D yellow fever vaccine.

V and J are TRBV4-1 and TRBJ1-3; D unclear. CDR3 size: 15 residues. The germline V and J ends were trimmed by 0 bases and 6 bases, with 12 bases remaining between them. The germline CDR1 and CDR2 sequences are MGHRA and YSYEKL. CDR3 bases: TGCGCCAGCAGCCAAGAACCGGTCATGACAAACACCATATATTTT. Protein sequence: CASSQEPVMTNTIYF.

V and J are TRBV9 and TRBJ2-5; perhaps TRBD1 as D (7 bases). Germline CDR1 SGDLS, CDR2 YYNGEE. The CDR3 consists of 17 residues. Trimming removed 3 bases at V and 5 bases at J, with 23 bases between. In nucleotides, the CDR3 is TGTGCCAGCAGCGCCATAGGGAGACAGGGACTCGGTGAGACCCAGTACTTC. It translates to CASSAIGRQGLGETQYF. The whole variable domain, filled in from reference TRBV9 and TRBJ2-5, reads DSGVTQTPKHLITATGQRVTLRCSPRSGDLSVYWYQQSLDQGLQFLIQYYNGEERAKGNILERFSAQQFPDLHSELNLSSLELGDSALYFCASSAIGRQGLGETQYFGPGTRLLVL.

The V call is TRBV5-1, the J call TRBJ2-1; TRBD2 matches 9 bases. V lost 4 bases and J lost 0; bases outside the gene matches: 5. The CDR3 is 16 amino acids. Germline loops: CDR1 SGHRS, CDR2 YFSETQ. The CDR3 sequence: CASSLVAGASYNEQFF. The CDR3 DNA follows: TGCGCCAGCAGCCTGGTAGCGGGGGCCTCCTACAATGAGCAGTTCTTC.

There are a few counts of this clonotype. The rearrangement links TRBV6-5 to TRBJ1-4; D possibly corresponds to TRBD1 (6 bases). The CDR3 totals 16 residues. V was pared by 2 bases and J by 3 bases, with 13 bases between. Germline CDR1 MNHEY, CDR2 SVGAGI. The CDR3 DNA is TGTGCCAGCAGTTACCATCCGGGGGCGGCTAATGAAAAACTGTTTTTT. It yields the protein CASSYHPGAANEKLFF.

This clonotype turned up a few times. The chain joins TRBV6-2 or TRBV6-3 to TRBJ2-7; 12 nucleotides line up with TRBD1. The junction had 12 bases not matched to a gene; V was cut back by 6 bases and J by 0 bases. This CDR3 contains 18 residues. Germline CDR1 reads MNHEY; CDR2 reads SVGEGT. CDR3: CASSLMGQGAPSSYEQYF. The CDR3 DNA is TGTGCCAGCAGCCTCATGGGACAGGGGGCCCCGAGCTCCTACGAGCAGTACTTC.

This chain uses TRBV7-2 with TRBJ1-5; D not resolved. From germline, CDR1 is SGHTA and CDR2 FQGNSA. V gave up 6 bases and J gave up 0 bases, with 12 bases separating them. The CDR3 consists of 15 residues. The CDR3 nucleotides read TGTGCCAGCAGTCACAGCCTTATTAGCAATCAGCCCCAGCATTTT. This encodes CASSHSLISNQPQHF. Combining the CDR3 with reference TRBV7-2 and TRBJ1-5 gives the whole variable domain GAGVSQSPSNKVTEKGKDVELRCDPISGHTALYWYRQSLGQGLEFLIYFQGNSAPDKSGLPSDRFSAERTGGSVSTLTIQRTQQEDSAVYLCASSHSLISNQPQHFGDGTRLSIL.

This chain connects TRBV12-3 or TRBV12-4 to TRBJ1-2; D is ambiguous. This CDR3 is 14 amino acids long. V lost 2 bases and J lost 0, with 7 bases in between. The CDR3, as DNA: TGTGCCAGCAGTTTATTGGTTACTAACTATGGCTACACCTTC. Amino acid sequence: CASSLLVTNYGYTF.

This clonotype was observed a handful of times. The chain couples TRBV6-1 to TRBJ2-5; 7 positions agree with TRBD1. This CDR3 is built from 14 residues. CDR1 is MNHNS, CDR2 SASEGT, per germline. With 8 bases clipped from V and 0 bases from J, the junction kept 6 bases outside the gene matches. The CDR3 DNA is TGTGCCAGCCTGAAAGACAGGGACCAAGAGACCCAGTACTTC. Protein product: CASLKDRDQETQYF.

This clonotype was detected a few times. V gene TRBV20-1 combines with J gene TRBJ1-1; D not resolved. Trimming took off 3 bases at V and 8 bases at J, with 13 bases between the two ends. Germline V gene sequence: CDR1 DFQATT, CDR2 SNEGSKA (reference sequence). This CDR3 region has 12 residues. This chain's CDR3 is CSARQPLGEAFF. In nucleotides, the CDR3 is TGCAGTGCTAGGCAGCCGTTAGGGGAAGCTTTCTTT.

This clonotype was detected only a few times. The chain carries TRBV25-1 and TRBJ1-6; 10 bases agree with TRBD1. The J segment lost 9 bases and the V segment lost 4 bases, leaving 12 bases of the junction unmatched. This CDR3 comprises 17 residues. CDR1 and CDR2 (germline): MGHDK, SYGVNS. The CDR3 is CASSARPGTGASSPLHF. The CDR3 DNA sequence: TGTGCCAGCAGTGCCCGGCCCGGGACAGGGGCGAGTTCACCCCTCCACTTT.

This clonotype has a handful of counts. The chain has TRBV2 and TRBJ1-6, with 9 bases lining up with TRBD1. V lost 4 bases to trimming and J lost 7 bases; unmatched junction nucleotides: 5. This CDR3 is built from 15 residues. The germline V gene has CDR1 SNHLY and CDR2 FYNNEI. The DNA of the CDR3 is TGTGCCAGCAGTGCTACCGGACAGGGGAATTCACCCCTCCACTTT. It specifies CASSATGQGNSPLHF. Together with reference TRBV2 and TRBJ1-6, the CDR3 gives the full variable domain: EPEVTQTPSHQVTQMGQEVILRCVPISNHLYFYWYRQILGQKVEFLVSFYNNEISEKSEIFDDQFSVERPDGSNFTLKIRSTKLEDSAMYFCASSATGQGNSPLHFGNGTRLTVT.

This clonotype was seen a single time. This chain links TRBV20-1 with TRBJ2-1; TRBD2 agrees at 13 bases. Germline CDR1 DFQATT, CDR2 SNEGSKA (reference sequence). The CDR3 totals 17 residues. The V and J ends lost 0 bases and 7 bases, in that order; junction bases with no gene match: 9. The CDR3, as DNA: TGCAGTGCTAGAGATATAACTAGCGGGGGGGGTCCAAATGAGCAGTTCTTC. Amino acids: CSARDITSGGGPNEQFF.

This clonotype was seen a few times. This chain connects TRBV5-1 to TRBJ2-1; perhaps TRBD2 as D (6 bases). V dropped 1 base and J dropped 4 bases, with 15 bases sitting between them. Per the germline V gene, CDR1 is SGHRS and CDR2 is YFSETQ. The CDR3 covers 16 residues. Here the CDR3 reads CASSLSSLAKYNEQFF. CDR3 bases: TGCGCCAGCAGCTTGTCGAGCCTAGCGAAGTACAATGAGCAGTTCTTC.

V and J are TRBV20-1 and TRBJ2-3; tentative D call: TRBD2 (7 bases). The CDR3 sequence is 15 residues long. V lost 0 bases, J lost 5 bases, and 15 bases lay in between. Germline CDR1 DFQATT, CDR2 SNEGSKA (reference sequence). The CDR3 region is CSARDSAGAGDTQYF. In nucleotides, the CDR3 is TGCAGTGCTAGAGACTCGGCGGGGGCTGGAGATACGCAGTATTTT.

This chain connects TRBV10-3 to TRBJ2-1; maybe TRBD1 (6 bases). This CDR3 spans 17 amino acids. The germline V gene has CDR1 ENHRY and CDR2 SYGVKD. Trimming pared 4 bases from V and 5 bases from J, leaving 21 bases between. The CDR3 spells CAISGRPQGMVHNEQFF. The CDR3 DNA reads as TGTGCCATCAGTGGGCGCCCCCAGGGGATGGTCCACAATGAGCAGTTCTTC.

The rearrangement links TRBV12-3 or TRBV12-4 to TRBJ2-3, with D perhaps given as TRBD1 or TRBD2 (5 bases each). Trimming removed 2 bases at V and 6 bases at J, with 15 bases between. The CDR3 sequence is 15 residues long. CDR3 sequence: CASSLRGPPADTQYF. The CDR3 DNA sequence: TGTGCCAGCAGTTTAAGGGGACCCCCGGCCGATACGCAGTATTTT.

This chain connects TRBV29-1 to TRBJ1-1; possibly TRBD1 for D (5 bases). The CDR3 totals 14 residues. Germline V gives CDR1 SQVTM, CDR2 ANQGSEA. Trimming pared 4 bases from V and 5 bases from J, leaving 17 bases between. The CDR3 reads CSVGSARVATEAFF. The CDR3, as DNA: TGCAGCGTTGGGTCGGCCAGGGTGGCGACTGAAGCTTTCTTT.

V is TRBV18 and J is TRBJ2-7; the match to TRBD1 covers 7 bases. Germline loops: CDR1 KGHSH, CDR2 LQKENI. This CDR3 spans 13 amino acids. After removal of 3 bases from V and 7 bases from J, the junction contained 6 bases not matched to a gene. The CDR3 region is CASSPDRSREQYV. The CDR3 DNA sequence: TGTGCCAGCTCACCGGACAGGTCAAGGGAGCAGTACGTC.

This clonotype was seen more than once but under ten times. The rearrangement links TRBV6-5 to TRBJ1-2, with a tentative D call TRBD1 (6 bases). Trimming stripped 6 bases from V and 0 bases from J, with 14 bases between. CDR3 length: 15 residues. Germline V CDR1 and CDR2: MNHEY, SVGAGI. This CDR3 is CASRETGVANYGYTF. In DNA, the CDR3 is TGTGCCAGCAGGGAGACAGGCGTAGCTAACTATGGCTACACCTTC.